The T cell receptor beta chain under discussion was sequenced for a study of cytomegalovirus exposure and HLA in healthy donors. The PCR employed 60 Vbeta primers together with 13 Jbeta primers. Using immunoSEQ multiplex PCR, the repertoire was profiled, and TCRdb retains in-frame clones only, with some absent. The sample holds 120,000 or so clones, about three quarters seen once. Note on this clone: Its target is not known.

Trimming cost V 7 bases and J 6 bases, with 8 bases left between them. CDR3 length equals 11 residues. Germline V CDR1 and CDR2: MNHNS, SASEGT. General study results and limits: TCR beta V segments were, for the most part, productive about 87% or about 30% of the time in an earlier analysis.

This TCR was recovered from a female donor in good health and CMV-seronegative. The rearrangement uses TRBV6-1 and TRBJ2-3; D possibly corresponds to TRBD2 (6 bases). The sequencing input was PBMCs. CDR3 DNA sequence: TGTGCCAGCACGGAGGGGGATACGCAGTATTTT. Translation: CASTEGDTQYF.